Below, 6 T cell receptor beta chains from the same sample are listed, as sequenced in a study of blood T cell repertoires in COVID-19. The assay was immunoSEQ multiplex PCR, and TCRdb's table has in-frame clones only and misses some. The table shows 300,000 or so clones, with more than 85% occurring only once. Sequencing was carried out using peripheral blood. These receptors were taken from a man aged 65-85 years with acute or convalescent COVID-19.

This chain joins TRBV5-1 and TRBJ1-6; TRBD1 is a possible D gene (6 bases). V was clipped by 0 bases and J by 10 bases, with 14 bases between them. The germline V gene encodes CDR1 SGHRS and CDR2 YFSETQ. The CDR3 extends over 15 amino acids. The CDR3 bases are TGCGCCAGCAGCTTGGCAGGGGATGTTGGCTCACCCCTCCACTTT. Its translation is CASSLAGDVGSPLHF.

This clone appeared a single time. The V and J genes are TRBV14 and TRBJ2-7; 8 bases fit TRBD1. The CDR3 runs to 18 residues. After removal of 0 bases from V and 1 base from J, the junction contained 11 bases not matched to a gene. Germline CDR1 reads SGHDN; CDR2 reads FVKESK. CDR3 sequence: CASSQEPTRQGRSYEQYF. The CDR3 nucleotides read TGTGCCAGCAGCCAAGAACCGACAAGACAGGGGAGATCCTACGAGCAGTACTTC.

DNA for the CDR3: TGTGCCACTTGGGGCGGGAATACTGAAGCTTTCTTT. Translation: CATWGGNTEAFF. The V and J genes are TRBV28 and TRBJ1-1, with D perhaps matching TRBD1 (5 bases). This CDR3 is built from 12 residues. The germline gives CDR1 MDHEN, CDR2 SYDVKM. V lost 10 bases, J lost 5 bases, and 14 bases lay in between.

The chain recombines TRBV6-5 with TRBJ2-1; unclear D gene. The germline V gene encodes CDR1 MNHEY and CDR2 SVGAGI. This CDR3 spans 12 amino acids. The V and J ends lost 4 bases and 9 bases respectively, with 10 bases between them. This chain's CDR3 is CASSLLWSEQFF. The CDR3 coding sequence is TGTGCCAGCAGTTTGCTTTGGAGTGAGCAGTTCTTC.

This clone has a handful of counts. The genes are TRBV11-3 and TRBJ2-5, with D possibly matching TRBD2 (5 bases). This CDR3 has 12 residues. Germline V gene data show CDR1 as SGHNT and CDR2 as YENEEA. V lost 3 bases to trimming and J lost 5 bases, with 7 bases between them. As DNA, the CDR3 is TGTGCCAGCAGCTTCGGCGGGGAGACCCAGTACTTC. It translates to CASSFGGETQYF.

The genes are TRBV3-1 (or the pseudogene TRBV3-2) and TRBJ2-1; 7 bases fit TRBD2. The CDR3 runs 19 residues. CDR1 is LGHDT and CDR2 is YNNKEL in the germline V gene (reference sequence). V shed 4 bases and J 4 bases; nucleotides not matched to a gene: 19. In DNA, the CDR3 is TGTGCCAGCAGCCGCTTGGGGGGGGGTCCAAATACTAGATACAATGAGCAGTTCTTC. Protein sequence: CASSRLGGGPNTRYNEQFF.